Listed here is a single T cell receptor (beta chain). Its antigen is unknown. Sequenced by immunoSEQ multiplex PCR; TCRdb stores in-frame clones only, minus some. The sample shows 35,000 to 50,000 clones, 80% of them seen only once. This record belongs to a study of T cell responses to AZD1222 COVID-19 vaccine. General observations from the study: Females made up more of the donors, who were largely white British, and clonal diversity may have come out too low. The study reported that nearly half of spike-specific TCRs target unmutated variant regions. Elevations in Spike-specific TCR breadth and depth followed administration of two AZD1222 doses.

Sequences were derived from peripheral blood, sampled 28 days after the second dose of the MenACWY control vaccine. This TCR came from an adult who received the MenACWY meningococcal vaccine as a control.

CDR3 residues: CASKPKRYEQYV. The CDR3 nucleotides read TGTGCCAGCAAACCCAAGCGGTACGAGCAGTACGTC. This chain joins TRBV21-1 and TRBJ2-7; the DNA was not used to check the table's D call, TRBD2. TRBV21-1 is a recognized pseudogene. There are 12 residues in the CDR3.